The 18 T cell receptor beta chains listed next were all sequenced from one sample in a study of Ad26.COV2.S vaccination and SARS-CoV-2 variants. Described treatment: approximately 18 received Ad26.COV2.S at low or high dose, single or two shots; several received placebo; per-sample allocation not given. Each sample was drawn 63 days after the first injection (of vaccine or placebo). Data came from immunoSEQ multiplex PCR; TCRdb stores just in-frame clones and leaves some out. The sample holds about 370,000 clones, 89% seen once. The sequences come from peripheral blood, collected in a trial of Ad26.COV2.S vaccine versus placebo. The receptors were gathered from a person between 18 and 65 years old who received the Ad26.COV2.S COVID-19 vaccine or a placebo.

The sample holds a few counts of this clone. The chain couples TRBV29-1 to TRBJ1-4, with TRBD1 matching over 10 bases. CDR3 length equals 13 residues. The V gene end was trimmed by 5 bases and the J gene end by 8 bases; junction bases not matched to a gene: 5. The germline V gene encodes CDR1 SQVTM and CDR2 ANQGSEA. Written as DNA, the CDR3 is TGCAGCGTTAGGGGACAGGGGATGGAAAAACTGTTTTTT. Encoded protein: CSVRGQGMEKLFF.

The chain recombines TRBV25-1 with TRBJ1-1, with D tentatively TRBD1 (5 bases). The CDR3 spans 13 residues. Germline CDR1 and CDR2: MGHDK and SYGVNS. V lost 3 bases, J lost 6 bases, and 11 bases lay in between. This chain's CDR3 is CASSEQGGAEAFF. CDR3 nucleotide sequence: TGTGCCAGCAGTGAGCAGGGCGGGGCTGAAGCTTTCTTT.

This clone showed up just once. The chain is built from TRBV5-6 and TRBJ1-1, with unresolved D. CDR1 and CDR2 (germline): SGHDT, YYEEEE. This CDR3 contains 12 residues. V was shortened by 1 base and J by 4 bases, with 5 bases between the two germline ends. CDR3 coding DNA: TGTGCCAGCAGCTTGCGGAGCACTGAAGCTTTCTTT. This encodes CASSLRSTEAFF.

The chain is built from TRBV7-9 and TRBJ2-7, with TRBD1 matching over 10 bases. Germline CDR1 SEHNR, CDR2 FQNEAQ (reference sequence). Trimming removed 5 bases from V and 0 bases from J; junction bases left unmatched: 13. The CDR3 length is 18 residues. The CDR3, as DNA: TGTGCCAGCAGCCCCAAGGGACAGGGGCCTTTTAGCTCCTACGAGCAGTACTTC. Translated: CASSPKGQGPFSSYEQYF.

This sequence joins TRBV30 and TRBJ2-7; the match to TRBD1 covers 7 bases. Germline CDR1 reads GTSNPN; CDR2 reads SVGIG (reference sequence). This CDR3 has 15 amino acids. J was trimmed by 0 bases and V by 1 base; bases with no gene match: 6. CDR3 sequence reads: CAWSGGQSSSYEQYF. The CDR3 nucleotides are TGTGCCTGGAGTGGGGGACAGTCGAGCTCCTACGAGCAGTACTTC.

Here the CDR3 reads CSASGRELGGTQYF. The CDR3 DNA sequence: TGCAGTGCTAGTGGGCGGGAGTTGGGGGGTACGCAGTATTTT. The chain recombines TRBV20-1 with TRBJ2-3, with TRBD2 matching 7 bases. Germline lookup yields CDR1 DFQATT and CDR2 SNEGSKA (reference sequence). The CDR3 has 14 residues. V gave up 3 bases and J gave up 8 bases; unmatched junction bases: 11.

This sequence joins TRBV6-5 and TRBJ2-7; 7 bases align to TRBD1. Germline CDR1 reads MNHEY; CDR2 reads SVGAGI. The CDR3 is 12 amino acids. With V trimmed by 8 bases and J by 12 bases, 13 bases remained unmatched. The CDR3 region is CASREGAWRAYF. The CDR3, as DNA: TGTGCCAGCCGAGAGGGGGCTTGGCGGGCGTACTTC.

In its sample, this clone was seen many times. The chain is built from TRBV20-1 and TRBJ2-7; perhaps TRBD2 as D (6 bases). This CDR3 is 11 amino acids long. CDR1 and CDR2 from the germline V gene are DFQATT and SNEGSKA (reference sequence). Trimming took off 6 bases at V and 4 bases at J, with 10 bases between the two ends. CDR3 nucleotide sequence: TGCAGTGCACAAGGGAGGTACGAGCAGTACTTC. This gives the protein CSAQGRYEQYF.

This chain links TRBV24-1 with TRBJ2-4; D gene unclear. The germline gives CDR1 KGHDR, CDR2 SFDVKD. The CDR3 consists of 14 residues. Trimming removed 4 bases at V and 3 bases at J, with 9 bases between. The CDR3 here is CATSESPGKNIQYF. DNA of the CDR3: TGTGCCACCAGTGAGAGCCCAGGCAAAAACATTCAGTACTTC.

The rearrangement joins TRBV7-9 to TRBJ2-5; tentatively, D is TRBD1 (6 bases). The CDR3 is made up of 17 amino acids. Trimming pared 0 bases from V and 1 base from J, leaving 15 bases between. The germline gives CDR1 SEHNR, CDR2 FQNEAQ (reference sequence). DNA of the CDR3: TGTGCCAGCAGCTTAGCTTTGACCGGGACACCCCAAGAGACCCAGTACTTC. Its protein product is CASSLALTGTPQETQYF.

The chain is built from TRBV19 and TRBJ2-1; D may be TRBD1 or TRBD2 (5 bases each). Between the trimmed V and J ends, which lost 5 bases and 0 bases, there was a span of 17 bases. CDR1 LNHDA and CDR2 SQIVND come from the germline V gene (reference sequence). This CDR3 region has 17 residues. CDR3 coding DNA: TGTGCCAGTAGTTTGATTGGGACCCAAAGCTCCTACAATGAGCAGTTCTTC. This gives the protein CASSLIGTQSSYNEQFF.

The V gene is TRBV5-1, the J gene TRBJ2-1; TRBD2 matches at 9 bases. The CDR3 has 16 residues. The J segment lost 3 bases and the V segment lost 2 bases, leaving 6 bases of the junction unmatched. From germline, CDR1 is SGHRS and CDR2 YFSETQ. The CDR3 loop is CASSFQAGGGYNEQFF. CDR3 DNA sequence: TGCGCCAGCAGCTTCCAAGCGGGAGGAGGCTACAATGAGCAGTTCTTC.

The chain combines TRBV7-2 with TRBJ2-7; 10 bases are a match to TRBD2. Germline lookup yields CDR1 SGHTA and CDR2 FQGNSA. V was clipped by 5 bases and J by 11 bases; unmatched bases: 6. The CDR3 totals 12 residues. The CDR3 sequence: CASSESGRAKYF. CDR3 nucleotides: TGTGCCAGCAGCGAAAGCGGGAGGGCCAAGTACTTC.

The CDR3 sequence is CASSSWTGLVTEAFF. CDR3 nucleotide sequence: TGTGCCAGCAGTTCCTGGACAGGTCTTGTCACTGAAGCTTTCTTT. V and J are TRBV6-2 or TRBV6-3 and TRBJ1-1; 7 bases fit TRBD1. Germline trimming cut 4 bases from V and 4 bases from J; bases unmatched to any gene: 9. The CDR3 runs 15 residues. CDR1 and CDR2 from the germline V gene are MNHEY and SVGEGT.

The rearrangement uses TRBV15 and TRBJ2-4, with 7 bases matching TRBD2. Germline V lookup: CDR1 LNHNV, CDR2 YYDKDF (reference sequence). The J segment lost 8 bases and the V segment lost 5 bases, leaving 9 bases of the junction unmatched. The CDR3 runs to 14 residues. DNA of the CDR3: TGTGCCACCAGCGGGGACGGGACTATGGACATTCAGTACTTC. As protein: CATSGDGTMDIQYF.

The genes are TRBV6-1 and TRBJ2-1, with a possible D match to TRBD2 (6 bases). The V end was cut by 1 base, the J end by 6 bases, with 19 bases between. This CDR3 is 17 amino acids long. CDR1 and CDR2 from the germline V gene are MNHNS and SASEGT. The CDR3 DNA follows: TGTGCCAGCAGTGAAGTTGGACGGGGGTTACTACGCAATGAGCAGTTCTTC. Its translation is CASSEVGRGLLRNEQFF.

This clone was detected a few times. The chain couples TRBV30 to TRBJ2-5; D is unclear. The V end lost 3 bases, the J end lost 6 bases, and 8 bases lay between the germline ends. CDR1 and CDR2 from the germline V gene are GTSNPN and SVGIG (reference sequence). This CDR3 has 11 residues. CDR3 protein: CAWRGLKTQYF. In DNA form, the CDR3 reads TGTGCCTGGAGGGGCTTAAAGACCCAGTACTTC.

This clone was seen ten or more times. The CDR3 DNA follows: TGTGCCAGCAGCGAGGGGACAGGGATCCGTCGCGGTCAGCCCCAGCATTTT. This sequence encodes CASSEGTGIRRGQPQHF. The rearrangement joins TRBV11-2 to TRBJ1-5; 9 bases align to TRBD1. The trim removed 5 bases at V and 6 bases at J, leaving 14 bases unmatched. Per germline, CDR1 SGHAT and CDR2 FQNNGV. The CDR3 has 17 amino acids. The full variable domain, with the rest looked up from reference TRBV11-2 and TRBJ1-5, is EAGVAQSPRYKIIEKRQSVAFWCNPISGHATLYWYQQILGQGPKLLIQFQNNGVVDDSQLPKDRFSAERLKGVDSTLKIQPAKLEDSAVYLCASSEGTGIRRGQPQHFGDGTRLSIL.